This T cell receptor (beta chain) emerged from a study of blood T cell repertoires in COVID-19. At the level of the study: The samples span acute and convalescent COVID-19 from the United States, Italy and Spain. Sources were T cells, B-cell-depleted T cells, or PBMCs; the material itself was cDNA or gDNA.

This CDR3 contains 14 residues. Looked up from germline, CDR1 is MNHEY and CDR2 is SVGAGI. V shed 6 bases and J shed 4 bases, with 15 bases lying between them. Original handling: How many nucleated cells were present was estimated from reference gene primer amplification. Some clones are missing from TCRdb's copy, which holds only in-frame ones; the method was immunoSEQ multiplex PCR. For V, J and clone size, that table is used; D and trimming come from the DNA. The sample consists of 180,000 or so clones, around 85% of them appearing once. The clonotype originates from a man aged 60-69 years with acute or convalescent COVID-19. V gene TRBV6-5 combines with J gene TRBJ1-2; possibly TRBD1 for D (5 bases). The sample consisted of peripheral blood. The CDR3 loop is CASSPRGGSYGYTF. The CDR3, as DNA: TGTGCCAGCAGCCCACGGGGGGGGTCCTATGGCTACACCTTC.